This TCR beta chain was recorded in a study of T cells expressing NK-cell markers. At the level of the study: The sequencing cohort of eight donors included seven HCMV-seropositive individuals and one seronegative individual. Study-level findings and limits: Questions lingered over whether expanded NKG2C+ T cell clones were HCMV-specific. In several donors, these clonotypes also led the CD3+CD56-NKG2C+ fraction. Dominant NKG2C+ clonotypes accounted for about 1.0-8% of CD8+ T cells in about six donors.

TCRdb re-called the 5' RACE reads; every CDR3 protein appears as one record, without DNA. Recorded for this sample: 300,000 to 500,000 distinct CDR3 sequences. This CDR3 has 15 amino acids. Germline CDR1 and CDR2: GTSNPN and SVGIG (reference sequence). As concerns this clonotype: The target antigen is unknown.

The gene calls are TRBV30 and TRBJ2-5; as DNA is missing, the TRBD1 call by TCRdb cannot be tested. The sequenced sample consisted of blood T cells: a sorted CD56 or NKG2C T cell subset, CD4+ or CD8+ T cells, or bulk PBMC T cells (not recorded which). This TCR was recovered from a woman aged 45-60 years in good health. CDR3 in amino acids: CAWSVWSGGRETQYF.